This is a list of T cell receptor beta chains from one sample in a study of T cell repertoires in cytomegalovirus infection. For these TCRs, the target antigens are not known. TCRdb re-derived calls from the reads in MiXCR, one entry per CDR3 protein. The table lists 640,000 or so distinct CDR3 sequences, 33% of them singletons. The sample in question was cultured PBMCs, obtained from culture after CMV antigen stimulation. All receptors derive from a human donor in good health (CMV status not recorded). Some clones in this sample may be carry-over from other donors' samples. The CDR3 runs from the conserved cysteine through the conserved F or W. The D gene is left open where the match is weak.

cdr3_length j_call v_call d_call cdr3_aa
14 TRBJ2-1 TRBV11-2 . CASSRDSSYNEQFF
16 TRBJ2-5 TRBV7-2 TRBD1 CASSRQGFGQWETQYF
17 TRBJ2-3 TRBV11-2 TRBD2 CASSLVAPRLAGDTQYF
14 TRBJ1-6 TRBV5-4 TRBD1 CASSLPGQDSPLHF
15 TRBJ2-2 TRBV20-1 TRBD1 CSARDQGTDVGELFF
14 TRBJ2-3 TRBV12-3/TRBV12-4 . CASSFAGSTDTQYF
17 TRBJ2-3 TRBV6-2/TRBV6-3 TRBD2 CASSYSTERGSPDTQYF
15 TRBJ2-3 TRBV11-3 . CASSLGSTGTDTQYF
15 TRBJ2-3 TRBV7-3 . CASSLGNGGTDTQYF
16 TRBJ1-2 TRBV5-6 TRBD1 CASSSLIRTGQYGYTF
16 TRBJ2-2 TRBV24-1 . CATSDFRSGVTGELFF
18 TRBJ2-3 TRBV7-2 TRBD2 CASSLYRTSGASTDTQYF
13 TRBJ2-5 TRBV7-7 . CASSFEDQETQYF
12 TRBJ2-5 TRBV7-2 . CASSRFGETQYF
17 TRBJ2-7 TRBV4-1 TRBD2 CASSQTHGTSRFDEQYF
13 TRBJ2-7 TRBV7-2 TRBD2 CASSLGSGRARYF
15 TRBJ2-5 TRBV11-2 TRBD2 CASSLRGVPQETQYF
15 TRBJ2-7 TRBV3-1 TRBD2 CASSLTELAGYEQYF
14 TRBJ2-1 TRBV19 TRBD2 CASSIAGGLNEQFF
13 TRBJ2-3 TRBV4-3 . CASSQDNTDTQYF
17 TRBJ2-1 TRBV18 TRBD2 CASSPSSGRRSYNEQFF
13 TRBJ2-1 TRBV7-2 . CASRPNSGQEQFF
16 TRBJ2-7 TRBV10-3 TRBD2 CAISEGLAGGGYEQYF
13 TRBJ1-1 TRBV6-4 . CASSETENTEAFF
14 TRBJ2-3 TRBV5-1 . CASSTSPGTDTQYF
14 TRBJ2-3 TRBV7-8 TRBD2 CASSLTARGDTQYF
14 TRBJ2-1 TRBV20-1 . CSARAHGWRGEQFF
12 TRBJ1-1 TRBV7-2 . CASSLVSKQAFF
14 TRBJ2-3 TRBV9 . CASSVLSGTDTQYF
12 TRBJ1-2 TRBV7-8 . CASSDLLYGYTF
14 TRBJ1-5 TRBV12-3/TRBV12-4 . CASSFRQSNQPQHF